These T cell receptor beta chains were read from a single sample in a study of CD8 T cells in Susac syndrome. TCRdb analysed the immunoSEQ multiplex PCR reads with MiXCR anew, one entry per CDR3 protein. The table records roughly 250,000 distinct CDR3 sequences, 96% of them present only once. What was sequenced was CD4+ T cells from PBMCs. The origin of the receptors is a human donor with Susac syndrome. The CDR3 runs from the conserved cysteine through the conserved F or W. D genes are given only for firm matches. Clone sizes are given selectively: once, few, many, or a class where the clone is expanded.

D gene: NA
V gene: TRBV29-1
clone size: NA
J gene: TRBJ1-1
CDR3 protein: CSASDISNTEAFF
CDR3 DNA: TGCAGCGCCTCCGACATTTCGAACACTGAAGCTTTCTTT

D gene: TRBD1
V gene: TRBV3-1
clone size: NA
J gene: TRBJ1-2
CDR3 protein: CASSQVRTGSYGYTF
CDR3 DNA: TGTGCCAGCAGCCAAGTTAGGACAGGGTCCTATGGCTACACCTTC

D gene: NA
V gene: TRBV20-1
clone size: NA
J gene: TRBJ2-6
CDR3 protein: CSAHGGAGPLFRGANVLTF
CDR3 DNA: TGCAGTGCCCATGGGGGGGCAGGCCCCCTCTTTAGGGGGGCCAACGTCCTGACTTTC

D gene: NA
V gene: TRBV12-3/TRBV12-4
clone size: NA
J gene: TRBJ2-2
CDR3 protein: CASSSTAAVLFF
CDR3 DNA: TGTGCCAGCAGTTCTACCGCCGCGGTGCTGTTTTTT

D gene: NA
V gene: TRBV9
clone size: NA
J gene: TRBJ2-5
CDR3 protein: CASSVGGGRGETQYF
CDR3 DNA: TGTGCCAGCAGCGTAGGTGGGGGGCGTGGGGAGACCCAGTACTTC

D gene: TRBD1
V gene: TRBV7-9
clone size: NA
J gene: TRBJ1-3
CDR3 protein: CASSYDRGPGNTIYF
CDR3 DNA: TGTGCCAGCAGCTATGACAGGGGGCCTGGAAACACCATATATTTT

D gene: NA
V gene: TRBV5-1
clone size: NA
J gene: TRBJ2-5
CDR3 protein: CASSLGHPKETQYF
CDR3 DNA: TGCGCCAGCAGCTTGGGTCACCCAAAAGAGACCCAGTACTTC

D gene: TRBD1
V gene: TRBV20-1
clone size: once
J gene: TRBJ1-4
CDR3 protein: CSAWDRGNEKLFF
CDR3 DNA: TGCAGTGCTTGGGACAGGGGGAATGAAAAACTGTTTTTT

D gene: NA
V gene: TRBV18
clone size: NA
J gene: TRBJ2-2
CDR3 protein: CASSLGTLNTGELFF
CDR3 DNA: TGTGCCAGCTCACTCGGGACTCTTAACACCGGGGAGCTGTTTTTT

D gene: NA
V gene: TRBV3-1
clone size: NA
J gene: TRBJ2-7
CDR3 protein: CASSPHSYEQYF
CDR3 DNA: TGTGCCAGCAGCCCCCACTCCTACGAGCAGTACTTC

D gene: NA
V gene: TRBV21-1
clone size: NA
J gene: TRBJ1-5
CDR3 protein: CASSYYKAKRLSNQPQHF
CDR3 DNA: TGTGCCAGCAGCTACTATAAAGCCAAAAGGCTTAGCAATCAGCCCCAGCATTTT

D gene: TRBD2
V gene: TRBV20-1
clone size: NA
J gene: TRBJ2-7
CDR3 protein: CSARDLPRLAPYEQYF
CDR3 DNA: TGCAGTGCTAGAGATCTCCCCCGACTAGCGCCCTACGAGCAGTACTTC

D gene: NA
V gene: TRBV7-8
clone size: NA
J gene: TRBJ2-3
CDR3 protein: CASSSRWEDTQYF
CDR3 DNA: TGTGCCAGCAGCTCGAGGTGGGAAGATACGCAGTATTTT

D gene: NA
V gene: TRBV6-6
clone size: NA
J gene: TRBJ2-2
CDR3 protein: CASSGLLRNTGELFF
CDR3 DNA: TGTGCCAGCAGTGGACTCCTCCGGAACACCGGGGAGCTGTTTTTT

D gene: TRBD1
V gene: TRBV30
clone size: NA
J gene: TRBJ2-5
CDR3 protein: CAWRGGRDREETQYF
CDR3 DNA: TGTGCCTGGAGGGGCGGTAGGGACAGGGAAGAGACCCAGTACTTC

D gene: NA
V gene: TRBV20-1
clone size: once
J gene: TRBJ1-2
CDR3 protein: CSARSGSGDYGYTF
CDR3 DNA: TGCAGTGCTAGATCCGGGTCTGGGGACTATGGCTACACCTTC

D gene: TRBD2
V gene: TRBV29-1
clone size: once
J gene: TRBJ2-1
CDR3 protein: CSVDPSGSYNEQFF
CDR3 DNA: TGCAGCGTTGATCCTAGCGGGAGCTACAATGAGCAGTTCTTC

D gene: NA
V gene: TRBV24-1
clone size: NA
J gene: TRBJ2-5
CDR3 protein: CATSDTQETQYF
CDR3 DNA: TGTGCCACCAGTGATACTCAAGAGACCCAGTACTTC

D gene: NA
V gene: TRBV19
clone size: NA
J gene: TRBJ2-1
CDR3 protein: CASSIRGIVNEQFF
CDR3 DNA: TGTGCCAGTAGTATACGGGGGATCGTCAATGAGCAGTTCTTC

D gene: NA
V gene: TRBV23-1
clone size: NA
J gene: TRBJ2-2
CDR3 protein: CASSQFKGSGELFF
CDR3 DNA: TGCGCCAGCAGTCAATTTAAAGGGTCCGGGGAGCTGTTTTTT

D gene: NA
V gene: TRBV9
clone size: NA
J gene: TRBJ2-3
CDR3 protein: CASSARTSTDTQYF
CDR3 DNA: TGTGCCAGCAGCGCCCGGACTAGCACAGATACGCAGTATTTT

D gene: NA
V gene: TRBV12-3/TRBV12-4
clone size: NA
J gene: TRBJ1-2
CDR3 protein: CASSYSRTGMHGYTF
CDR3 DNA: TGTGCCAGCAGTTACTCTAGAACAGGGATGCATGGCTACACCTTC

D gene: NA
V gene: TRBV12-3/TRBV12-4
clone size: NA
J gene: TRBJ1-5
CDR3 protein: CASNPGGAGQPQHF
CDR3 DNA: TGTGCCAGCAACCCCGGAGGGGCGGGCCAGCCCCAGCATTTT

D gene: TRBD2
V gene: TRBV3-1
clone size: NA
J gene: TRBJ2-1
CDR3 protein: CASSQTAGNHNEQFF
CDR3 DNA: TGTGCCAGCAGCCAAACAGCGGGAAACCACAATGAGCAGTTCTTC

D gene: TRBD1
V gene: TRBV28
clone size: NA
J gene: TRBJ1-2
CDR3 protein: CASQGTGGIGPGLGYTF
CDR3 DNA: TGTGCCAGCCAGGGCACAGGGGGAATCGGGCCAGGGCTTGGCTACACCTTC

D gene: TRBD1
V gene: TRBV6-6
clone size: NA
J gene: TRBJ2-5
CDR3 protein: CASSLPTGDWETQYF
CDR3 DNA: TGTGCCAGCAGTCTCCCGACAGGGGATTGGGAGACCCAGTACTTC

D gene: NA
V gene: TRBV30
clone size: once
J gene: TRBJ1-5
CDR3 protein: CAWSSTLRGDQPQHF
CDR3 DNA: TGTGCCTGGAGTTCAACCTTGAGAGGGGATCAGCCCCAGCATTTT

D gene: NA
V gene: TRBV4-2
clone size: NA
J gene: TRBJ2-7
CDR3 protein: CASSQVGSATYEQYF
CDR3 DNA: TGTGCCAGCAGCCAAGTGGGTAGCGCTACTTACGAGCAGTACTTC

D gene: NA
V gene: TRBV12-3/TRBV12-4
clone size: NA
J gene: TRBJ1-1
CDR3 protein: CASSFGGKNTEAFF
CDR3 DNA: TGTGCCAGCAGTTTTGGGGGGAAGAACACTGAAGCTTTCTTT

D gene: NA
V gene: TRBV3-1
clone size: NA
J gene: TRBJ2-1
CDR3 protein: CASSQGSSYNEQFF
CDR3 DNA: TGTGCCAGCAGCCAAGGGAGCTCCTACAATGAGCAGTTCTTC

D gene: TRBD2
V gene: TRBV9
clone size: NA
J gene: TRBJ2-5
CDR3 protein: CASSVGPSGGFQETQYF
CDR3 DNA: TGTGCCAGCAGCGTAGGGCCTAGCGGGGGTTTCCAAGAGACCCAGTACTTC

D gene: NA
V gene: TRBV4-2
clone size: NA
J gene: TRBJ2-7
CDR3 protein: CASSPPRGEQYF
CDR3 DNA: TGTGCCAGCAGCCCACCTCGGGGTGAGCAGTACTTC

D gene: TRBD2
V gene: TRBV29-1
clone size: NA
J gene: TRBJ2-7
CDR3 protein: CSVRTGGREQYF
CDR3 DNA: TGCAGCGTTAGGACGGGAGGACGCGAGCAGTACTTC

D gene: TRBD2
V gene: TRBV4-1
clone size: NA
J gene: TRBJ2-5
CDR3 protein: CASSGGASGRQETQYF
CDR3 DNA: TGCGCCAGCAGCGGTGGGGCTAGCGGGAGGCAAGAGACCCAGTACTTC

D gene: NA
V gene: TRBV29-1
clone size: NA
J gene: TRBJ2-2
CDR3 protein: CSAYPPESGELFF
CDR3 DNA: TGCAGCGCCTATCCCCCCGAATCCGGGGAGCTGTTTTTT

D gene: NA
V gene: TRBV29-1
clone size: NA
J gene: TRBJ2-7
CDR3 protein: CSVSLDGYEQYF
CDR3 DNA: TGCAGCGTTTCATTAGACGGTTACGAGCAGTACTTC

D gene: TRBD1
V gene: TRBV28
clone size: NA
J gene: TRBJ1-2
CDR3 protein: CASRGTGGADGYTF
CDR3 DNA: TGTGCCAGCAGGGGGACAGGGGGCGCGGATGGCTACACCTTC

D gene: NA
V gene: TRBV28
clone size: NA
J gene: TRBJ2-3
CDR3 protein: CASTLGSSTDTQYF
CDR3 DNA: TGTGCCAGCACCCTAGGCAGCAGCACAGATACGCAGTATTTT

D gene: NA
V gene: TRBV12-3/TRBV12-4
clone size: NA
J gene: TRBJ1-1
CDR3 protein: CASSLTSTEAFF
CDR3 DNA: TGTGCCAGCAGTTTAACTTCGACTGAAGCTTTCTTT

D gene: NA
V gene: TRBV14
clone size: NA
J gene: TRBJ2-1
CDR3 protein: CASSQDRPSRAHNEQFF
CDR3 DNA: TGTGCCAGCAGCCAAGATAGGCCCTCCCGGGCGCACAATGAGCAGTTCTTC

D gene: NA
V gene: TRBV29-1
clone size: NA
J gene: TRBJ2-1
CDR3 protein: CSVPRTGTPNNEQFF
CDR3 DNA: TGCAGCGTTCCCCGAACCGGGACACCAAACAATGAGCAGTTCTTC

D gene: NA
V gene: TRBV5-4
clone size: NA
J gene: TRBJ2-1
CDR3 protein: CASSSPDLGQFF
CDR3 DNA: TGTGCCAGCAGCTCCCCGGACCTGGGGCAGTTCTTC

D gene: TRBD1
V gene: TRBV9
clone size: NA
J gene: TRBJ1-1
CDR3 protein: CASSARTGNTEAFF
CDR3 DNA: TGTGCCAGCAGCGCCCGGACAGGGAACACTGAAGCTTTCTTT

D gene: TRBD2
V gene: TRBV12-3/TRBV12-4
clone size: NA
J gene: TRBJ2-1
CDR3 protein: CASSQRFFLREVTYNEQFF
CDR3 DNA: TGTGCCAGCAGTCAGAGATTTTTTTTGCGGGAGGTAACTTACAATGAGCAGTTCTTC

D gene: NA
V gene: TRBV30
clone size: NA
J gene: TRBJ1-2
CDR3 protein: CAWSVQQGGYTF
CDR3 DNA: TGTGCCTGGAGTGTACAGCAGGGAGGCTACACCTTC

D gene: NA
V gene: TRBV18
clone size: NA
J gene: TRBJ1-2
CDR3 protein: CASSPPGANYYGYTF
CDR3 DNA: TGTGCCAGCTCACCACCGGGGGCGAATTACTATGGCTACACCTTC

D gene: NA
V gene: TRBV20-1
clone size: NA
J gene: TRBJ2-1
CDR3 protein: CSARGLPAYNEQFF
CDR3 DNA: TGCAGTGCTAGAGGTCTACCGGCTTACAATGAGCAGTTCTTC

D gene: NA
V gene: TRBV18
clone size: NA
J gene: TRBJ1-2
CDR3 protein: CASSLTGTAEGGYTF
CDR3 DNA: TGTGCCAGCTCGCTGACCGGGACGGCAGAGGGTGGCTACACCTTC

D gene: NA
V gene: TRBV24-1
clone size: NA
J gene: TRBJ1-2
CDR3 protein: CATSESNIRSTGSYGYTF
CDR3 DNA: TGTGCCACCAGTGAGTCCAACATACGTAGCACAGGGAGCTATGGCTACACCTTC

D gene: TRBD2
V gene: TRBV15
clone size: NA
J gene: TRBJ2-5
CDR3 protein: CATSRRTSGETQYF
CDR3 DNA: TGTGCCACCAGCAGACGGACTAGCGGTGAGACCCAGTACTTC

D gene: TRBD1
V gene: TRBV12-3/TRBV12-4
clone size: NA
J gene: TRBJ2-7
CDR3 protein: CASSFRDSSYEQYF
CDR3 DNA: TGTGCCAGCAGTTTCCGGGACAGCTCCTACGAGCAGTACTTC

D gene: TRBD2
V gene: TRBV28
clone size: NA
J gene: TRBJ2-5
CDR3 protein: CASSYSGSQHETQYF
CDR3 DNA: TGTGCCAGCAGTTATAGCGGGAGTCAGCACGAGACCCAGTACTTC

D gene: NA
V gene: TRBV20-1
clone size: NA
J gene: TRBJ2-7
CDR3 protein: CSARDPTTYEQYF
CDR3 DNA: TGCAGTGCTAGAGATCCTACAACCTACGAGCAGTACTTC